These T cell receptor beta chains were read from a single sample in a study of T cells in Graves' hyperthyroidism and ophthalmopathy. TCRdb re-analysed the multiplex PCR reads in MiXCR, keeping a single row per CDR3 protein. The sample lists about 320,000 distinct CDR3 sequences, approximately 17% seen once, with approximately 31% in the top ten. Sequencing was done on a sample of blood. The receptor set was obtained from a man between 25 and 39 years old with Graves' hyperthyroidism. Both conserved end residues are part of each CDR3. The D gene is left open where the match is weak. Size values are once, few and many counts, or a class for expanded clones, and some rows have none.

abundance	d_gene	j_gene	v_gene	CDR3aa	CDR3nt
-	-	TRBJ1-5	TRBV19	CASSIVSADQPQHF	TGTGCCAGTAGTATTGTCAGCGCGGACCAGCCCCAGCATTTT
few	TRBD2	TRBJ2-3	TRBV18	CASSPSLAGGTDTQYF	TGTGCCAGCTCACCATCTCTAGCGGGAGGGACAGATACGCAGTATTTT
many	TRBD1	TRBJ1-2	TRBV28	CASSLTGMEGYTF	TGTGCCAGCAGTTTGACAGGGATGGAAGGCTACACCTTC
many	TRBD2	TRBJ2-5	TRBV28	CASSFGLAGGRWETQYF	TGTGCCAGCAGTTTCGGACTAGCGGGAGGAAGGTGGGAGACCCAGTACTTC
-	-	TRBJ2-5	TRBV19	CASSMWGQKETQYF	TGTGCCAGTAGTATGTGGGGACAAAAAGAGACCCAGTACTTC
-	TRBD2	TRBJ2-3	TRBV9	CASTRGEGPTDTQYF	TGTGCCAGCACCCGGGGGGAAGGGCCCACAGATACGCAGTATTTT
few	-	TRBJ1-3	TRBV11-2	CASSLWRAGNTIYF	TGTGCCAGCAGCTTATGGCGGGCTGGAAACACCATATATTTT
many	-	TRBJ2-7	TRBV24-1	CATSETGTVEQYF	TGTGCCACCAGTGAAACCGGGACGGTGGAGCAGTACTTC
many	TRBD2	TRBJ2-3	TRBV28	CASSDPFRLAGDTDTQYF	TGTGCCAGCAGTGACCCTTTCCGACTAGCGGGAGACACAGATACGCAGTATTTT
-	TRBD2	TRBJ2-1	TRBV9	CASSPTSGSVGEQFF	TGTGCCAGCAGCCCTACTAGCGGGAGTGTAGGTGAGCAGTTCTTC
many	TRBD1	TRBJ1-1	TRBV20-1	CSALRGGRDTEAFF	TGCAGTGCACTAAGAGGGGGCCGGGACACTGAAGCTTTCTTT
few	TRBD1	TRBJ2-7	TRBV5-1	CASSLSALMGQGSQSYEQYF	TGCGCCAGCAGCTTGTCGGCGTTAATGGGACAGGGCTCCCAGTCCTACGAGCAGTACTTC
once	-	TRBJ2-7	TRBV19	CASSTGRQGLYEQYF	TGTGCCAGTAGTACCGGAAGACAGGGACTCTACGAGCAGTACTTC